A single sample is the source of the 13 T cell receptor beta chains below, sequenced in a study of cytomegalovirus exposure and HLA in healthy donors. It was with 60 Vbeta and 13 Jbeta primers that the PCR ran. Measured with immunoSEQ multiplex PCR; TCRdb has only the in-frame clones, and not every one. This sample has 100,000 to 150,000 clones, with about three quarters found just once. Sequences were obtained from PBMCs. The receptors were gathered from a human donor in good health.

V usage is TRBV11-1 and J usage is TRBJ2-5; 8 nucleotides match TRBD2. There are 15 residues in the CDR3. V was pared by 5 bases and J by 7 bases, with 12 bases of the junction left unmatched. Germline lookup yields CDR1 SGHAT and CDR2 FQDESV (reference sequence). The CDR3 region has the DNA TGTGCCAGCAGCCCAGTAGCGGGATTACAGGGGACCCAGTACTTC. Its translation: CASSPVAGLQGTQYF. Full variable domain (rest looked up from reference TRBV11-1 and TRBJ2-5): EAEVAQSPRYKITEKSQAVAFWCDPISGHATLYWYRQILGQGPELLVQFQDESVVDDSQLPKDRFSAERLKGVDSTLKIQPAELGDSAMYLCASSPVAGLQGTQYFGPGTRLLVL.

The J gene is TRBJ2-3, the V gene TRBV27; the D is unclear. V lost 0 bases and J 0 bases, leaving 10 bases between the germline ends. This CDR3 contains 16 residues. The germline V gene has CDR1 MNHEY and CDR2 SMNVEV (reference sequence). The CDR3 region is CASSLSGGLSTDTQYF. The CDR3 bases are TGTGCCAGCAGTTTATCTGGCGGTCTTAGCACAGATACGCAGTATTTT.

CDR3 residues: CASSREGETQYF. The DNA of the CDR3 is TGCGCCAGCAGTCGGGAGGGGGAGACCCAGTACTTC. The V and J genes are TRBV5-1 and TRBJ2-5; TRBD2 agrees at 8 bases. CDR3 length: 12 amino acids. V shed 5 bases and J 5 bases; nucleotides not matched to a gene: 2. Germline CDR1 reads SGHRS; CDR2 reads YFSETQ.

The CDR3 DNA reads as TGCGCCAGCAGCTTAAATGGACAGCTAGGGGCCAAAAACATTCAGTACTTC. It codes for CASSLNGQLGAKNIQYF. The chain recombines TRBV5-1 with TRBJ2-4, with D tentatively TRBD1 (6 bases). This CDR3 spans 17 amino acids. Germline V gene data show CDR1 as SGHRS and CDR2 as YFSETQ. Trimming took off 2 bases at V and 1 base at J, with 16 bases between the two ends. Drawing the rest from reference TRBV5-1 and TRBJ2-4, the complete variable domain is KAGVTQTPRYLIKTRGQQVTLSCSPISGHRSVSWYQQTPGQGLQFLFEYFSETQRNKGNFPGRFSGRQFSNSRSEMNVSTLELGDSALYLCASSLNGQLGAKNIQYFGAGTRLSVL.

V usage is TRBV15 and J usage is TRBJ1-1; tentatively, D is TRBD1 (5 bases). Looked up from germline, CDR1 is LNHNV and CDR2 is YYDKDF (reference sequence). The CDR3 sequence is 15 residues long. Trimming took off 0 bases at V and 0 bases at J, with 8 bases between the two ends. The CDR3 here is CATSRDLGVNTEAFF. In DNA, the CDR3 is TGTGCCACCAGCAGAGATCTAGGGGTGAACACTGAAGCTTTCTTT.

The J gene is TRBJ1-1, the V gene TRBV27; D remains unclear. CDR3 length: 13 residues. Germline CDR1 MNHEY, CDR2 SMNVEV (reference sequence). The V and J ends lost 8 bases and 0 bases respectively, with 10 bases between them. CDR3 sequence: CASSSMMNTEAFF. The CDR3 DNA reads TGTGCCAGCTCTAGTATGATGAACACTGAAGCTTTCTTT.

The chain carries TRBV5-1 and TRBJ1-2, with D maybe TRBD1 (5 bases). The V end lost 3 bases, the J end lost 5 bases, and 14 bases lay between the germline ends. In germline, CDR1 is SGHRS, CDR2 YFSETQ. This CDR3 has 14 residues. DNA for the CDR3: TGCGCCAGCAGCTATGAGACAGCTGATTATGGCTACACCTTC. This sequence encodes CASSYETADYGYTF.

This clone has only a few counts. The J gene is TRBJ1-2, the V gene TRBV5-4; 9 bases map to TRBD1. CDR1 and CDR2 from the germline V gene are SGHNT and YYREEE (reference sequence). V dropped 4 bases and J dropped 5; count of bases not matched to a gene: 9. The CDR3 covers 15 residues. The CDR3 reads CASSVDPGQGYGYTF. DNA for the CDR3: TGTGCCAGCAGCGTGGACCCGGGACAGGGTTATGGCTACACCTTC.

This sequence joins TRBV10-3 and TRBJ1-6, with 8 positions matching TRBD1. V was clipped by 3 bases and J by 10 bases; unmatched bases: 11. CDR1 and CDR2 (germline): ENHRY, SYGVKD. The CDR3 has 16 residues. Here the CDR3 reads CAISDVFGQGRSPLHF. CDR3 nucleotides: TGTGCCATCAGTGATGTCTTTGGACAGGGAAGATCACCCCTCCACTTT.

As concerns this clone: The germline gene is not matched at one end of the junction; a read error may be the cause. J is TRBJ1-6 and V is TRBV7-9, with D hard to call. The CDR3 has 15 amino acids. CDR1 SEHNR and CDR2 FQNEAQ come from the germline V gene (reference sequence). The CDR3 here is CSSSFGESYNLPLHF. The CDR3 DNA reads TGTTCCAGCAGCTTCGGAGAAAGTTATAATTTACCCCTCCACTTT.

This chain uses TRBV30 with TRBJ2-3; D uncertain. The CDR3 runs to 11 residues. Germline-derived CDR1 and CDR2 are GTSNPN and SVGIG (reference sequence). Trimming shortened V by 4 bases and J by 3 bases, and 5 bases separated the two germline ends. The CDR3 is CAWTVTDTQYF. In nucleotides, the CDR3 is TGTGCCTGGACGGTGACAGATACGCAGTATTTT.

The chain links TRBV19 to TRBJ2-7; a possible D gene is TRBD2 (6 bases). The CDR3 has 15 amino acids. Trimming stripped 5 bases from V and 1 base from J, with 15 bases between. Germline V gene sequence: CDR1 LNHDA, CDR2 SQIVND (reference sequence). The CDR3 sequence is CASSWRVGQSYEQYF. Here the CDR3 DNA reads TGTGCCAGTAGTTGGAGGGTGGGGCAGTCCTACGAGCAGTACTTC.

The count of this clone is one. The genes are TRBV5-1 and TRBJ2-3; TRBD2 might be the D (5 bases). V shed 7 bases and J shed 2 bases, with 14 bases lying between them. Germline assignment: CDR1 SGHRS and CDR2 YFSETQ. The CDR3 extends over 14 amino acids. CDR3 in amino acids: CASARDHYTDTQYF. The CDR3, as DNA: TGCGCCAGCGCGAGGGATCACTACACAGATACGCAGTATTTT.